This TCR beta chain was identified in a study of blood T cell repertoires in COVID-19. Study-level information: The origin of the acute and convalescent COVID-19 samples was the United States, Italy and Spain. T cells, B-cell-depleted T cells, or PBMCs supplied cDNA or gDNA.

Deletions cut 4 bases from V and 0 bases from J, with 26 bases between. Germline CDR1 SGDLS, CDR2 YYNGEE. This CDR3 contains 20 residues. Under the authors' procedure: The assay estimated nucleated cells by amplifying reference gene primers. Sequenced by immunoSEQ multiplex PCR; TCRdb stores in-frame clones only, minus some. V and J calls plus clone size are reproduced from that table; the DNA served to infer D and trimming. The sample shows some 180,000 clones, around 80% of them seen only once. A COVID-19 case had been met by exposed participants during the 2 weeks before study entry. The chain combines TRBV9 with TRBJ1-3; D possibly corresponds to TRBD1 (5 bases). Source material: PBMCs or T cells enriched from blood (not recorded which). The receptor was derived from a man in his fifties or sixties who had been exposed to COVID-19. The DNA of the CDR3 is TGTGCCAGCAGCCCCAGAGGCGGGGTGGCCGGGGGTCTCTCTGGAAACACCATATATTTT. As protein: CASSPRGGVAGGLSGNTIYF.